These 18 T cell receptor beta chains were sequenced from one sample in a study of T cell responses to AZD1222 COVID-19 vaccine. TCRdb's table, derived via immunoSEQ multiplex PCR, lists solely in-frame clones and lacks some. The sample yields 85,000 to 110,000 clones, around nine tenths seen once. The sample here was peripheral blood, taken on day 0 of AZD1222 vaccination. These receptors were obtained from an adult in good health.

The CDR3 spells CASSAPRQVTEAFF. As DNA, the CDR3 is TGCGCCAGCAGCGCCCCCCGACAGGTCACCGAAGCTTTCTTT. The chain has TRBV10-1 and TRBJ1-1, with D possibly TRBD1 on 6 matching bases. Germline assignment: CDR1 WNHNN and CDR2 SYGVQD (reference sequence). Trimming cost V 6 bases and J 8 bases, with 19 bases left between them. There are 14 residues in the CDR3.

This rearrangement joins TRBV6-5 to TRBJ1-1; D ambiguous. This CDR3 is 13 amino acids long. Germline V CDR1 and CDR2: MNHEY, SVGAGI. V lost 8 bases and J lost 3, with 13 bases in between. CDR3: CASAWGLDTEAFF. Written as DNA, the CDR3 is TGTGCCAGCGCGTGGGGTTTGGACACTGAAGCTTTCTTT.

This sequence joins TRBV27 and TRBJ1-1; 7 bases match TRBD1. CDR3 length: 12 amino acids. V was clipped by 5 bases and J by 9 bases; unmatched bases: 6. In germline, CDR1 is MNHEY, CDR2 SMNVEV (reference sequence). Here the CDR3 reads CASSTDRAKAFF. The CDR3 coding sequence is TGTGCCAGCAGTACCGACAGGGCGAAAGCTTTCTTT.

V usage is TRBV4-3 and J usage is TRBJ1-1, with D unresolved. Germline values: CDR1 LGHNA, CDR2 YSLEER. Trimming shortened V by 1 base and J by 5 bases, and 8 bases separated the two germline ends. This CDR3 spans 13 amino acids. CDR3 protein: CASSQVAGTEAFF. The CDR3 DNA is TGCGCCAGCAGCCAAGTTGCGGGGACTGAAGCTTTCTTT.

A single count supports this clone. The chain recombines TRBV6-5 with TRBJ2-1; 7 bases are a match to TRBD1. Germline V lookup: CDR1 MNHEY, CDR2 SVGAGI. V shed 11 bases, J shed 0 bases, and the junction held 7 bases outside the gene matches. The CDR3 extends over 14 amino acids. CDR3 protein: CAATRDSSYNEQFF. As DNA, the CDR3 is TGTGCCGCGACCAGGGACAGCTCCTACAATGAGCAGTTCTTC.

The DNA for the CDR3 is TGCGCCAGCAGCTTGGCCGGCGGGGAGACCCAGTACTTC. Amino acids: CASSLAGGETQYF. The rearrangement joins TRBV5-1 to TRBJ2-5; maybe TRBD2 (5 bases). The CDR3 spans 13 residues. Trimming removed 0 bases at V and 5 bases at J, with 8 bases between. Germline CDR1 is SGHRS and CDR2 is YFSETQ.

This chain links TRBV12-3 or TRBV12-4 with TRBJ1-2; D is undetermined. The CDR3 has 12 residues. With 4 bases removed from V and 4 bases from J, the gap between germline ends came to 7 bases. The CDR3 DNA sequence: TGTGCCAGCAGTTCGACCGTCTATGGCTACACCTTC. This sequence encodes CASSSTVYGYTF.

This chain uses TRBV6-1 with TRBJ1-6; a possible D gene is TRBD1 (5 bases). The V and J ends lost 2 bases and 14 bases respectively, with 10 bases between them. Germline CDR1 reads MNHNS; CDR2 reads SASEGT. The CDR3 sequence is 12 residues long. The CDR3 is CASSEQGRTLHF. In DNA, the CDR3 is TGTGCCAGCAGTGAACAGGGTAGAACCCTCCACTTT.

The chain couples TRBV30 to TRBJ2-3, with 9 bases aligning to TRBD1. The length of the CDR3 is 14 residues. V shed 4 bases, J shed 6 bases, and the junction held 8 bases outside the gene matches. Germline values: CDR1 GTSNPN, CDR2 SVGIG (reference sequence). The CDR3 sequence: CAWTPGTGMDTQYF. CDR3 coding DNA: TGTGCCTGGACCCCCGGGACAGGGATGGATACGCAGTATTTT.

In DNA form, the CDR3 reads TGCAGTGCTAGTCCCCAGGGTGACACCGGGGAGCTGTTTTTT. Its protein is CSASPQGDTGELFF. The genes are TRBV20-1 and TRBJ2-2, with D possibly being TRBD1 (5 bases). CDR3 length: 14 amino acids. Deletions cut 3 bases from V and 3 bases from J, with 11 bases between. Germline V gene data show CDR1 as DFQATT and CDR2 as SNEGSKA (reference sequence).

Written as DNA, the CDR3 is TGTGCCAGCAGCTTACTGAACACCGGGGAGCTGTTTTTT. Translation gives CASSLLNTGELFF. This chain joins TRBV7-2 and TRBJ2-2, with D unclear. This CDR3 spans 13 amino acids. Germline V gives CDR1 SGHTA, CDR2 FQGNSA. Trimming shortened V by 2 bases and J by 1 base, and 2 bases separated the two germline ends. The full variable domain, rest sourced from reference TRBV7-2 and TRBJ2-2, is GAGVSQSPSNKVTEKGKDVELRCDPISGHTALYWYRQSLGQGLEFLIYFQGNSAPDKSGLPSDRFSAERTGGSVSTLTIQRTQQEDSAVYLCASSLLNTGELFFGEGSRLTVL.

The CDR3 is CASSFQTEAFF. CDR3 in DNA: TGTGCCAGCAGTTTCCAGACTGAAGCTTTCTTT. The chain links TRBV6-5 to TRBJ1-1; no clear D gene. CDR1 is MNHEY, CDR2 SVGAGI, per germline. The CDR3 runs to 11 residues. The V gene lost 4 bases and the J gene lost 5 bases, with 5 bases spanning the gap.

The chain carries TRBV5-1 and TRBJ2-2; 8 bases are shared with TRBD2. This CDR3 contains 16 residues. J lost 6 bases, V lost 4 bases, and 11 bases had no gene match. Germline lookup yields CDR1 SGHRS and CDR2 YFSETQ. The CDR3 DNA reads TGCGCCAGCAGCAAGCAGCCCAGCGGGAGTTCCGGGGAGCTGTTTTTT. Encoded protein: CASSKQPSGSSGELFF.

The chain recombines TRBV24-1 with TRBJ1-5; D gene unclear. CDR3 length: 15 residues. Trimming left V 2 bases short and J 3 bases short, with 10 bases between. Germline lookup yields CDR1 KGHDR and CDR2 SFDVKD. The DNA for the CDR3 is TGTGCCACCAGTGATTCTAGTCCCGACAATCAGCCCCAGCATTTT. It encodes CATSDSSPDNQPQHF.

V is TRBV11-2 and J is TRBJ1-1; D unclear. The CDR3 sequence is 13 residues long. The V and J ends lost 1 base and 6 bases respectively, with 9 bases between them. Per the germline V gene, CDR1 is SGHAT and CDR2 is FQNNGV. The CDR3 region has the DNA TGTGCCAGCAGCTTAGCCGTCAAGGCTGAAGCTTTCTTT. Translating gives CASSLAVKAEAFF.

The chain has TRBV9 and TRBJ2-1; 10 bases are a match to TRBD1. This CDR3 is built from 17 residues. Per the germline V gene, CDR1 is SGDLS and CDR2 is YYNGEE. Unmatched junction bases numbered 12, after V lost 4 bases and J lost 5 bases. CDR3 in DNA: TGTGCCAGCAGCCCTTCTTCCGGGACAGGGGACAACAATGAGCAGTTCTTC. It translates to CASSPSSGTGDNNEQFF.

In this sample, this clone turned up a few times. The chain has TRBV19 and TRBJ2-1, with D tentatively TRBD1 (5 bases). The CDR3 contains 14 residues. Germline CDR1 and CDR2: LNHDA and SQIVND (reference sequence). V was clipped by 7 bases and J by 5 bases, with 15 bases between them. CDR3 bases: TGTGCCAGTATGCCCGGGCCCAGGGACAATGAGCAGTTCTTC. Its translation: CASMPGPRDNEQFF.

J is TRBJ2-5 and V is TRBV7-2; the D gene could be TRBD1 or TRBD2 (5 bases each). The germline CDR1 and CDR2 sequences are SGHTA and FQGNSA. The length of the CDR3 is 13 residues. Trimming left V 5 bases short and J 5 bases short, with 12 bases between. CDR3 region: CASSLGTGETQYF. The CDR3 DNA follows: TGTGCCAGCAGCCTGGGGACCGGCGAGACCCAGTACTTC.